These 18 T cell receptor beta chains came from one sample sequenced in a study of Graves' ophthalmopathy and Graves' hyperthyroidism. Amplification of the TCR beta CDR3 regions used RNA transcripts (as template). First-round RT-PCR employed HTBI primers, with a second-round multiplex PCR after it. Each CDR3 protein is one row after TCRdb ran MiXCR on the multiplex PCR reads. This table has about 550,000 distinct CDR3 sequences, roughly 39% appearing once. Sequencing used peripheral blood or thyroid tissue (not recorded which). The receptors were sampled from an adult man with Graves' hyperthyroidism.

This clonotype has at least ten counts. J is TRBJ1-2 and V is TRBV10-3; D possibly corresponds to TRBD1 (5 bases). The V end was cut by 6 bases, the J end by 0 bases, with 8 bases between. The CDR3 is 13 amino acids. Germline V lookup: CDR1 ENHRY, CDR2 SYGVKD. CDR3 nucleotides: TGTGCCATCAGCCAGACAGCTAACTATGGCTACACCTTC. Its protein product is CAISQTANYGYTF.

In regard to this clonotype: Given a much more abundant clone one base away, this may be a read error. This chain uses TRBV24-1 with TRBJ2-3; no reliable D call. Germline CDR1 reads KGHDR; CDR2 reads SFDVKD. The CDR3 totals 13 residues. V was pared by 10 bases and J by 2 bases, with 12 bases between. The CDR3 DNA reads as TGTGCCACGGAGAACAGTGACACAGATACGCAGTATTTT. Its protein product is CATENSDTDTQYF.

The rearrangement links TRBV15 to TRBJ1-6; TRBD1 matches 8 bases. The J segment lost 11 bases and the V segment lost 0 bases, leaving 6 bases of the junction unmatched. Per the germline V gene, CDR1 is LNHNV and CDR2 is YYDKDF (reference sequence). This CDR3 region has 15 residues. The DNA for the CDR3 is TGTGCCACCAGCAGAGACGGGACAGGCTATACACCCCTCCACTTT. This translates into CATSRDGTGYTPLHF.

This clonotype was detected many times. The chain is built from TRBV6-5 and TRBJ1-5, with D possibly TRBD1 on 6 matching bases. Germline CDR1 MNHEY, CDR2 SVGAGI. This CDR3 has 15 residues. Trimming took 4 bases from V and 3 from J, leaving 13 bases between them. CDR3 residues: CASSSPGVSNQPQHF. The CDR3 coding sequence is TGTGCCAGCAGTTCGCCAGGGGTCTCCAATCAGCCCCAGCATTTT.

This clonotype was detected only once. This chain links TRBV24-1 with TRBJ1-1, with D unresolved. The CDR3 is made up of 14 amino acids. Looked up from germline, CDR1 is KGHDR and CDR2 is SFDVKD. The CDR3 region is CVSSDGRQWRKAFF. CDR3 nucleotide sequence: TGTGTCAGCAGCGACGGACGCCAGTGGAGAAAAGCTTTCTTT.

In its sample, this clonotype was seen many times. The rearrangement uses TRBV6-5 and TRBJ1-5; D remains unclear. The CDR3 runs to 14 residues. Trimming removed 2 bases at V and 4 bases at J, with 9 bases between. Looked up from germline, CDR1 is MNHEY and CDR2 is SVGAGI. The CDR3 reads CASSYGTYNQPQHF. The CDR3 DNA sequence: TGTGCCAGCAGTTACGGAACGTATAATCAGCCCCAGCATTTT.

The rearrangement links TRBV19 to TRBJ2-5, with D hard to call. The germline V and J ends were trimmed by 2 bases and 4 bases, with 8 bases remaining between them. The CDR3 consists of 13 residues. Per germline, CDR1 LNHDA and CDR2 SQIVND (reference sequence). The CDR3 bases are TGTGCCAGTAGTATACAGTCGTCAGAGACCCAGTACTTC. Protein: CASSIQSSETQYF.

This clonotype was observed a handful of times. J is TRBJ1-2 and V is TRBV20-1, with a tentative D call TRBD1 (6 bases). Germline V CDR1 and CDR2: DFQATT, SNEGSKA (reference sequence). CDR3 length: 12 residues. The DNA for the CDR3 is TGCAGCACAGGGCCCATATCGTCTGGCTACACCTTC. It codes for CSTGPISSGYTF.

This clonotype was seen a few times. CDR3 loop: CASAGTGALSSTEAFF. The DNA for the CDR3 is TGCGCCAGCGCCGGGACAGGAGCTTTGTCGTCCACTGAAGCTTTCTTT. The chain employs TRBV5-1 and TRBJ1-1; 8 positions match TRBD1. V lost 7 bases and J lost 4; bases outside the gene matches: 15. The CDR3 length is 16 residues. Germline V gene sequence: CDR1 SGHRS, CDR2 YFSETQ.

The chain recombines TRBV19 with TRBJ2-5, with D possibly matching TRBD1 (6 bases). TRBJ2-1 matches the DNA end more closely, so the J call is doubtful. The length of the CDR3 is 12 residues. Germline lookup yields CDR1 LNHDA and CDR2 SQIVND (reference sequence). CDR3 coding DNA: TGTGCCAGTAGTACAGGGGTTCTTGAGCAGTTCTTC. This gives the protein CASSTGVLEQFF.

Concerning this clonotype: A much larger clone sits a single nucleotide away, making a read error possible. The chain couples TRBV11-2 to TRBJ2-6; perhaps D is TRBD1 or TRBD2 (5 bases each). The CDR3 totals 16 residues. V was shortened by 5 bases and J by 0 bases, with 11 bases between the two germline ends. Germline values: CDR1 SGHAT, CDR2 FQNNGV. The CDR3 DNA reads TGTGCCAGCAGCGCCACGGGGCTCTCTGGGGCCAACGTCCTGACTTTC. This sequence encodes CASSATGLSGANVLTF.

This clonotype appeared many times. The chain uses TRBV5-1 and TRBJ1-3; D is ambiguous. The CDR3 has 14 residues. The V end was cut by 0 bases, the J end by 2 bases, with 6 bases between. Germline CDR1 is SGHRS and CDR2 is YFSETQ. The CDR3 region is CASSLEGPGNTIYF. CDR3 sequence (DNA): TGCGCCAGCAGCTTGGAAGGTCCTGGAAACACCATATATTTT. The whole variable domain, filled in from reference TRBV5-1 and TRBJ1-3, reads KAGVTQTPRYLIKTRGQQVTLSCSPISGHRSVSWYQQTPGQGLQFLFEYFSETQRNKGNFPGRFSGRQFSNSRSEMNVSTLELGDSALYLCASSLEGPGNTIYFGEGSWLTVV.

The CDR3 DNA follows: TGCAGCGTTGATTGGGGGTTTTCCACTGAAGCTTTCTTT. It yields the protein CSVDWGFSTEAFF. The rearrangement links TRBV29-1 to TRBJ1-1; perhaps TRBD1 as D (5 bases). V lost 3 bases and J lost 4, with 12 bases in between. Germline V gene data show CDR1 as SQVTM and CDR2 as ANQGSEA. The CDR3 loop spans 13 amino acids.

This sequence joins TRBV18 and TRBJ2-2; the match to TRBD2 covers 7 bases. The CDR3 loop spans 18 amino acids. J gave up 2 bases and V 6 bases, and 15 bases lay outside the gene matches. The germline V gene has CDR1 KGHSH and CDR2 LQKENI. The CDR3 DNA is TGTGCCAGCTCGTACGTGTTAAGCGGGACGGAAAACACCGGGGAGCTGTTTTTT. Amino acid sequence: CASSYVLSGTENTGELFF. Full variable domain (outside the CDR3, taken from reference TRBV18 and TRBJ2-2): NAGVMQNPRHLVRRRGQEARLRCSPMKGHSHVYWYRQLPEEGLKFMVYLQKENIIDESGMPKERFSAEFPKEGPSILRIQQVVRGDSAAYFCASSYVLSGTENTGELFFGEGSRLTVL.

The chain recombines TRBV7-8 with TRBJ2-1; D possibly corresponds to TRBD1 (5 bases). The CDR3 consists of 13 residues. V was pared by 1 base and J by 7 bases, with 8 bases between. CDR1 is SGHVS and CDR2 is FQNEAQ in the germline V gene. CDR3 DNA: TGTGCCAGCAGCTTAGACTACAGGAATGAGCAGTTCTTC. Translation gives CASSLDYRNEQFF.

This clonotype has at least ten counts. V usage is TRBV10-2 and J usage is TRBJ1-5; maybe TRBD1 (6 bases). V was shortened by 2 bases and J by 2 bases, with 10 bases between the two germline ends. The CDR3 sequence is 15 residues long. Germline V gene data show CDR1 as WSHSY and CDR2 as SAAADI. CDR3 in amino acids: CASSETGQGNQPQHF. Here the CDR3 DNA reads TGCGCCAGCAGTGAGACAGGGCAAGGCAATCAGCCCCAGCATTTT.

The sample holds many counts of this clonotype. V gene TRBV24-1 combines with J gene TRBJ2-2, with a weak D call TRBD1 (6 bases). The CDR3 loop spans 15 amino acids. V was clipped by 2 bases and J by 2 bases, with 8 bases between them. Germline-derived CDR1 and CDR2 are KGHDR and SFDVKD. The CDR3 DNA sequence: TGTGCCACCAGTGATTCCGGGACAAACACCGGGGAGCTGTTTTTT. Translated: CATSDSGTNTGELFF.

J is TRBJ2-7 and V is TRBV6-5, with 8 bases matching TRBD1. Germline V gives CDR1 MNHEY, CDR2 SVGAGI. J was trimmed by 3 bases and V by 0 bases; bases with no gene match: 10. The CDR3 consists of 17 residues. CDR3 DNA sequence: TGTGCCAGCAGTTACTCGCGGACAGGGTCCCTCTACTACGAGCAGTACTTC. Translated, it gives CASSYSRTGSLYYEQYF.